This TCR beta chain derives from a study of blood T cell repertoires in COVID-19. Here immunoSEQ multiplex PCR was the method, and the copy in TCRdb shows in-frame clones only, minus some. The sample shows a few hundred thousand clones, about 80% of them seen only once. The CDR3 runs 17 residues. V lost 4 bases, J lost 0 bases, and 17 bases lay in between. CDR1 and CDR2 (germline): SGHRS, YFSETQ. The rearrangement joins TRBV5-1 to TRBJ1-3, with no clear D. Sequencing input: PBMCs or T cells enriched from blood (not recorded which). The receptor's source is a man aged 35 to 55 who had recovered from COVID-19. This CDR3 is CASSPEPGVYSGNTIYF. CDR3 DNA: TGCGCCAGCAGCCCAGAACCGGGAGTTTACTCTGGAAACACCATATATTTT.